Presented here are 22 T cell receptor beta chains from one specimen sequenced in a study of beta chain features in type 1 diabetes. Sequenced material consisted of expressed TCRB transcripts (all of the isolated RNA was reverse transcribed). Libraries were prepared by immunoSEQ multiplex PCR; TCRdb keeps only in-frame clonotypes and omits some of them. This table holds around 340,000 clones, around 19% found once. The material sequenced was naive CD4+ T cells from blood. The receptors derive from a woman in her late teens or twenties in good health.

Only a few counts were recorded for this clone. The V call is TRBV5-1, the J call TRBJ1-2, with a tentative D call TRBD1 (6 bases). The CDR3 extends over 14 amino acids. Germline values: CDR1 SGHRS, CDR2 YFSETQ. The V end was cut by 0 bases, the J end by 5 bases, with 11 bases between. Written as DNA, the CDR3 is TGCGCCAGCAGCTTGGGAGCAGGGGCATATGGCTACACCTTC. It specifies CASSLGAGAYGYTF.

In its sample, this clone was seen a few times. The chain has TRBV5-1 and TRBJ2-1; TRBD2 matches 13 bases. CDR1 and CDR2 (germline): SGHRS, YFSETQ. J gave up 4 bases and V 5 bases, and 6 bases lay outside the gene matches. The CDR3 has 16 residues. CDR3 residues: CASRPGTSGVYNEQFF. The CDR3 nucleotides are TGCGCCAGCAGACCCGGGACTAGCGGGGTATACAATGAGCAGTTCTTC.

This clone showed up just a few times. The chain is built from TRBV18 and TRBJ1-1, with 9 bases identical to TRBD1. This CDR3 is 15 amino acids long. Trimming at V came to 1 base and at J to 6 bases, leaving 6 bases not matched to a gene. Per germline, CDR1 KGHSH and CDR2 LQKENI. This CDR3 reads CASSPQDRGAPEAFF. Written as DNA, the CDR3 is TGTGCCAGCTCACCACAGGACAGGGGAGCCCCTGAAGCTTTCTTT.

The sample holds a few counts of this clone. This chain links TRBV5-1 with TRBJ2-3; D is perhaps TRBD2 (5 bases). CDR1 is SGHRS and CDR2 is YFSETQ in the germline V gene. The V gene lost 6 bases and the J gene lost 4 bases, with 9 bases spanning the gap. The CDR3 covers 12 residues. CDR3 in amino acids: CASTRDSDTQYF. As DNA, the CDR3 is TGCGCCAGCACGAGGGATTCAGATACGCAGTATTTT. The complete variable domain, with remaining parts taken from reference TRBV5-1 and TRBJ2-3, reads KAGVTQTPRYLIKTRGQQVTLSCSPISGHRSVSWYQQTPGQGLQFLFEYFSETQRNKGNFPGRFSGRQFSNSRSEMNVSTLELGDSALYLCASTRDSDTQYFGPGTRLTVL.

This clone came up a few times. The rearrangement uses TRBV6-5 and TRBJ1-2; weak D call: TRBD1 (6 bases). The germline V and J ends were trimmed by 2 bases and 4 bases, with 11 bases remaining between them. This CDR3 is 14 amino acids long. Germline-derived CDR1 and CDR2 are MNHEY and SVGAGI. CDR3 nucleotide sequence: TGTGCCAGCAGTTACGGTCAGACAGGCTATGGCTACACCTTC. Residues: CASSYGQTGYGYTF.

J is TRBJ2-2 and V is TRBV11-2; 8 nucleotides match TRBD2. This CDR3 is 15 amino acids long. Germline trimming cut 7 bases from V and 7 bases from J; bases unmatched to any gene: 11. Germline-derived CDR1 and CDR2 are SGHAT and FQNNGV. CDR3: CASTGAGVNGGELFF. CDR3 DNA: TGTGCCAGCACCGGAGCGGGAGTGAATGGCGGGGAGCTGTTTTTT.

The gene calls are TRBV19 and TRBJ2-3, with 8 bases identical to TRBD2. Trimming removed 5 bases from V and 2 bases from J; junction bases left unmatched: 6. The CDR3 covers 15 residues. Germline CDR1 reads LNHDA; CDR2 reads SQIVND (reference sequence). The CDR3 nucleotides are TGTGCCAGTAGTTATAGCGGGACGTCCACAGATACGCAGTATTTT. Translated, it gives CASSYSGTSTDTQYF.

V gene TRBV27 combines with J gene TRBJ2-7, with 7 bases that match TRBD1. The J segment lost 2 bases and the V segment lost 6 bases, leaving 10 bases of the junction unmatched. The CDR3 loop spans 15 amino acids. Germline CDR1 reads MNHEY; CDR2 reads SMNVEV (reference sequence). This chain's CDR3 is CASRAAPGTAYEQYF. The CDR3 DNA reads TGTGCCAGCAGAGCCGCTCCAGGGACAGCCTACGAGCAGTACTTC.

This clone was seen only a few times. For the CDR3, the DNA is TGCGCCAGCAGGGACGGGGACACCGGGGAGCTGTTTTTT. It yields the protein CASRDGDTGELFF. The rearrangement uses TRBV5-1 and TRBJ2-2; D might be TRBD2 (5 bases). CDR1 is SGHRS and CDR2 is YFSETQ in the germline V gene. The CDR3 is made up of 13 amino acids. The V end was cut by 5 bases, the J end by 3 bases, with 8 bases between.

This clone was recorded a few times. The CDR3 nucleotides read TGTGCCAGTGGACAGACACAAGAGACCCAGTACTTC. Residues: CASGQTQETQYF. This chain joins TRBV18 and TRBJ2-5; tentative D call: TRBD1 (6 bases). Germline assignment: CDR1 KGHSH and CDR2 LQKENI. CDR3 length: 12 amino acids. Trimming removed 9 bases from V and 2 bases from J, with 10 bases in between.

The rearrangement uses TRBV9 and TRBJ2-3; a weak D match, TRBD1 (6 bases). CDR3 length: 15 residues. Germline-derived CDR1 and CDR2 are SGDLS and YYNGEE. Trimming took off 6 bases at V and 2 bases at J, with 16 bases between the two ends. CDR3 in amino acids: CASTQGQGITDTQYF. The CDR3 DNA is TGTGCCAGCACCCAGGGGCAGGGTATCACAGATACGCAGTATTTT. The full variable domain, in which reference TRBV9 and TRBJ2-3 provide the parts outside the CDR3, is DSGVTQTPKHLITATGQRVTLRCSPRSGDLSVYWYQQSLDQGLQFLIQYYNGEERAKGNILERFSAQQFPDLHSELNLSSLELGDSALYFCASTQGQGITDTQYFGPGTRLTVL.

The chain joins TRBV9 to TRBJ2-5, with unresolved D. V lost 4 bases and J lost 1, with 14 bases in between. The CDR3 consists of 15 residues. Per germline, CDR1 SGDLS and CDR2 YYNGEE. The CDR3 sequence is CASSLASGAQETQYF. The CDR3 DNA follows: TGTGCCAGCAGCCTCGCCTCAGGCGCCCAAGAGACCCAGTACTTC.

A few counts support this clone. Other DNA sequences of this sample code for an identical CDR3. The chain links TRBV30 to TRBJ1-5; D gene uncertain. V lost 0 bases and J 2 bases, leaving 5 bases between the germline ends. Looked up from germline, CDR1 is GTSNPN and CDR2 is SVGIG (reference sequence). This CDR3 is built from 13 residues. CDR3 coding DNA: TGTGCCTGGAGTGTGAGGGGCAATCAGCCCCAGCATTTT. This codes for CAWSVRGNQPQHF.

This chain links TRBV19 with TRBJ2-1; 7 nucleotides align to TRBD1. V lost 6 bases, J lost 0 bases, and 5 bases stayed unmatched. Germline assignment: CDR1 LNHDA and CDR2 SQIVND (reference sequence). The CDR3 length is 15 residues. The CDR3 here is CASSRDRNSYNEQFF. As DNA, the CDR3 is TGTGCCAGTAGCAGGGACAGAAACTCCTACAATGAGCAGTTCTTC.

The V gene is TRBV19, the J gene TRBJ2-1, with 7 bases fitting TRBD1. The CDR3 sequence is 13 residues long. Per germline, CDR1 LNHDA and CDR2 SQIVND (reference sequence). The junction had 9 bases not matched to a gene; V was cut back by 6 bases and J by 10 bases. CDR3 sequence: CASSQNRGDEQFF. The CDR3, as DNA: TGTGCCAGTAGCCAGAACAGGGGTGACGAGCAGTTCTTC.

Notes on this clone: Other DNA sequences in the same sample also yield this CDR3. The chain is built from TRBV7-9 and TRBJ1-1; D is possibly TRBD1 (6 bases). CDR1 and CDR2 from the germline V gene are SEHNR and FQNEAQ (reference sequence). V was cut by 1 base and J by 5 bases, with 8 bases left in between. The CDR3 extends over 13 amino acids. The CDR3 DNA reads TGTGCCAGCAGCTTAGAGGGGGGGACTGAAGCTTTCTTT. Translating gives CASSLEGGTEAFF.

This clone was observed a handful of times. V usage is TRBV6-5 and J usage is TRBJ2-7, with TRBD2 matching over 8 bases. Looked up from germline, CDR1 is MNHEY and CDR2 is SVGAGI. CDR3 length: 14 amino acids. Losses at the gene ends were 0 bases for V and 4 bases for J; bases not matched to a gene: 2. The CDR3 region is CASSYSLAGYEQYF. The DNA of the CDR3 is TGTGCCAGCAGTTACTCTTTAGCGGGGTACGAGCAGTACTTC.

V is TRBV4-3 and J is TRBJ2-4; D is perhaps TRBD2 (5 bases). Between the trimmed V and J ends, which lost 0 bases and 8 bases, there was a span of 14 bases. Germline CDR1 reads LGHNA; CDR2 reads YSLEER. The CDR3 has 15 residues. CDR3 residues: CASSQDLPSRYIQYF. CDR3 DNA: TGCGCCAGCAGCCAAGATCTCCCTAGCCGGTACATTCAGTACTTC.

The V and J genes are TRBV9 and TRBJ2-1; 8 bases are a match to TRBD2. V shed 2 bases and J 3 bases; nucleotides not matched to a gene: 4. From germline, CDR1 is SGDLS and CDR2 YYNGEE. The CDR3 contains 15 residues. The DNA of the CDR3 is TGTGCCAGCAGCGTTAGCGGGGCCCACTACAATGAGCAGTTCTTC. Protein product: CASSVSGAHYNEQFF. The complete variable domain, with remaining parts taken from reference TRBV9 and TRBJ2-1, reads DSGVTQTPKHLITATGQRVTLRCSPRSGDLSVYWYQQSLDQGLQFLIQYYNGEERAKGNILERFSAQQFPDLHSELNLSSLELGDSALYFCASSVSGAHYNEQFFGPGTRLTVL.

V gene TRBV30 combines with J gene TRBJ2-7, with D perhaps matching TRBD2 (6 bases). The length of the CDR3 is 12 residues. V shed 1 base and J shed 5 bases, with 9 bases lying between them. Looked up from germline, CDR1 is GTSNPN and CDR2 is SVGIG (reference sequence). The CDR3 reads CAWSAGGDEQYF. CDR3 nucleotides: TGTGCCTGGAGTGCAGGAGGGGACGAGCAGTACTTC. The whole variable domain, filled in from reference TRBV30 and TRBJ2-7, reads SQTIHQWPATLVQPVGSPLSLECTVEGTSNPNLYWYRQAAGRGLQLLFYSVGIGQISSEVPQNLSASRPQDRQFILSSKKLLLSDSGFYLCAWSAGGDEQYFGPGTRLTVT.

This clone has only one observation. The chain uses TRBV4-1 and TRBJ2-3; TRBD1 matches 10 bases. The length of the CDR3 is 15 residues. The trim removed 4 bases at V and 6 bases at J, leaving 7 bases unmatched. Germline-derived CDR1 and CDR2 are MGHRA and YSYEKL. The CDR3 region has the DNA TGCGCCAGCAGCCCCCGGACAGGGGGATTGGATACGCAGTATTTT. It translates to CASSPRTGGLDTQYF.

The table lists this clone with a few counts. The rearrangement uses TRBV5-1 and TRBJ1-1; no definite D call. Between the trimmed V and J ends, which lost 0 bases and 0 bases, there was a span of 9 bases. The CDR3 has 15 amino acids. Germline lookup yields CDR1 SGHRS and CDR2 YFSETQ. The CDR3 loop is CASSLEGGLNTEAFF. CDR3 DNA: TGCGCCAGCAGCTTGGAGGGAGGCCTGAACACTGAAGCTTTCTTT.